A single sample gave rise to the 10 T cell receptor beta chains below, sequenced in a study of blood T cells in healthy people across ages. Sample-barcoded 5' priming and a J-beta primer mix drove a second PCR of roughly 6 to 12 cycles. MiXCR, run by TCRdb on the 5' RACE reads, gives a single entry per CDR3 protein. The sample includes 600,000 to 900,000 distinct CDR3 sequences, roughly 25% of them seen just once. These data were likewise used in another study, on T cells of mothers and their children.

The source material was blood. These receptors originate from a boy aged 10-17 years in good health.

The sample holds a few counts of this clonotype. The chain is built from TRBV20-1 and TRBJ2-5; weak D call: TRBD1 (6 bases). The J call is in doubt because the DNA end fits TRBJ2-7 better. CDR3 length: 15 residues. Germline CDR1 reads DFQATT; CDR2 reads SNEGSKA (reference sequence). The CDR3 protein is CSARKSAAGEGEQYF. For the CDR3, the DNA is TGCAGTGCTCGAAAAAGTGCGGCAGGGGAAGGCGAGCAGTACTTC.

The chain joins TRBV7-6 to TRBJ2-3; possible D gene TRBD2, 5 bases. This CDR3 comprises 20 residues. Trimming removed 0 bases at V and 0 bases at J, with 22 bases between. The germline V gene encodes CDR1 SGHVS and CDR2 FNYEAQ. The CDR3 loop reads CASSLALAGRSYPSTDTQYF. The CDR3 DNA reads TGTGCCAGCAGCTTAGCCCTCGCGGGCAGGTCATATCCTAGCACAGATACGCAGTATTTT. The full variable domain, completed using reference TRBV7-6 and TRBJ2-3, is GAGVSQSPRYKVTKRGQDVALRCDPISGHVSLYWYRQALGQGPEFLTYFNYEAQQDKSGLPNDRFSAERPEGSISTLTIQRTEQRDSAMYRCASSLALAGRSYPSTDTQYFGPGTRLTVL.

The chain links TRBV5-1 to TRBJ2-2, with D tentatively TRBD1 (6 bases). The CDR3 is 14 residues long. Germline lookup yields CDR1 SGHRS and CDR2 YFSETQ. The V end lost 4 bases, the J end lost 1 base, and 8 bases lay between the germline ends. The CDR3 nucleotides read TGCGCCAGCAGCACGGACAGGAACACCGGGGAGCTGTTTTTT. Translation: CASSTDRNTGELFF.

This rearrangement joins TRBV12-3 or TRBV12-4 to TRBJ1-3, with D perhaps TRBD1 (6 bases). The CDR3 totals 16 residues. V lost 5 bases to trimming and J lost 1 base, with 15 bases between them. The CDR3, as DNA: TGTGCCAGCAGTCCCCCCAAACAGGGATCTGGAAACACCATATATTTT. This translates into CASSPPKQGSGNTIYF.

The chain uses TRBV6-5 and TRBJ1-1; D not certain. Trimming removed 0 bases at V and 4 bases at J, with 12 bases between. The CDR3 is 15 residues long. Germline lookup yields CDR1 MNHEY and CDR2 SVGAGI. CDR3: CASSYSDPQSTEAFF. The CDR3 DNA reads as TGTGCCAGCAGTTACTCGGACCCCCAGAGCACTGAAGCTTTCTTT.

The V call is TRBV11-2, the J call TRBJ2-1; 10 nucleotides align to TRBD2. V shed 1 base and J 5 bases; nucleotides not matched to a gene: 2. Germline CDR1 and CDR2: SGHAT and FQNNGV. The CDR3 is made up of 15 amino acids. The CDR3 here is CASSLGLAGHNEQFF. CDR3 in DNA: TGTGCCAGCAGCTTAGGACTAGCGGGCCACAATGAGCAGTTCTTC.

There are a few counts of this clonotype. This chain uses TRBV12-3 or TRBV12-4 with TRBJ2-7; 8 positions agree with TRBD2. V shed 4 bases and J 4 bases; nucleotides not matched to a gene: 9. The CDR3 is 15 residues long. The CDR3, as DNA: TGTGCCAGCAGTTCAGGAGCGGGGGCCCTTTACGAGCAGTACTTC. Residues: CASSSGAGALYEQYF.

This clonotype appeared a single time. The chain carries TRBV29-1 and TRBJ1-4; D gene ambiguous. CDR3 length: 12 residues. CDR1 and CDR2 (germline): SQVTM, ANQGSEA. V was clipped by 0 bases and J by 5 bases, with 4 bases between them. CDR3 sequence (DNA): TGCAGCGTTGAAGACGGAAATGAAAAACTGTTTTTT. Translated, it gives CSVEDGNEKLFF.

This clonotype has a count of ten or more. The J gene is TRBJ2-5, the V gene TRBV11-2, with D unclear. The CDR3 contains 13 residues. The V gene lost 5 bases and the J gene lost 3 bases, with 10 bases spanning the gap. The germline V gene encodes CDR1 SGHAT and CDR2 FQNNGV. The CDR3 DNA reads as TGTGCCAGCAGCCTAGTGGGTAAAGAGACCCAGTACTTC. This translates into CASSLVGKETQYF.

Only a few counts were recorded for this clonotype. The chain recombines TRBV6-6 with TRBJ2-5, with TRBD1 matching over 7 bases. With V trimmed by 5 bases and J by 2 bases, 8 bases remained unmatched. Germline values: CDR1 MNHNY, CDR2 SVGAGI (reference sequence). The CDR3 loop spans 15 amino acids. DNA for the CDR3: TGTGCCAGCAGTGGGGGACAGCCAAATCAAGAGACCCAGTACTTC. It translates to CASSGGQPNQETQYF.